Listed here is a single T cell receptor beta chain. This entry is derived from a study of blood T cell repertoires in COVID-19. The study drew participants aged about 18 to 90 years from fewer than 30 US areas. The table came from immunoSEQ multiplex PCR; TCRdb's copy has only in-frame clones and leaves some out. This table holds a few hundred thousand clones, 80% to 90% found once. V lost 5 bases to trimming and J lost 4 bases; unmatched junction nucleotides: 6. CDR1 is SGHTA and CDR2 is FQGTGA in the germline V gene. The CDR3 consists of 15 residues. This TCR came from a man aged 25 to 40 who had recovered from COVID-19. This sequence joins TRBV7-3 and TRBJ2-5, with 11 bases fitting TRBD2. Sequencing was carried out using PBMCs or T cells enriched from blood (not recorded which). In DNA form, the CDR3 reads TGTGCCAGCAGCCCCCTCGGGACTAGCGGAGAGACCCAGTACTTC. It codes for CASSPLGTSGETQYF.